This is a list of T cell receptor beta chains from one sample in a study of OX40 agonist ivuxolimab in advanced cancers. The protocol was immunoSEQ multiplex PCR, while the TCRdb copy is restricted to in-frame clones and leaves out a portion. The repertoire holds tens of thousands of clones, roughly 80% seen once, with 2.6% in the top ten. Sequencing was performed on CD4+ or CD8+ T cells sorted from blood, taken in a trial of the OX40 agonist ivuxolimab. These receptors came from an adult with an advanced solid tumor such as melanoma, head and neck, liver or kidney cancer. CDR3s include the opening cysteine and the closing phenylalanine or tryptophan. The D gene is left open where the match is weak. Clone size appears in some rows only: once, few, many, or a class for an expanded clone.

D gene,clone size,J gene,V gene,CDR3 protein,CDR3 DNA
NA,NA,TRBJ1-5,TRBV6-1,CASSQGNQPQHF,TGTGCCAGCAGCCAGGGTAATCAGCCCCAGCATTTT
NA,NA,TRBJ1-4,TRBV28,CASSRAREKLFF,TGTGCCAGCAGTAGGGCGCGGGAAAAACTGTTTTTT
TRBD2,NA,TRBJ2-1,TRBV19,CASGTSGFNEQFF,TGTGCCAGTGGGACTAGCGGGTTCAATGAGCAGTTCTTC
TRBD1,NA,TRBJ1-2,TRBV2,CASSEGQGGGYTF,TGTGCCAGCAGTGAAGGACAGGGGGGCGGCTACACCTTC
NA,NA,TRBJ1-2,TRBV5-1,CASGGTYGYTF,TGCGCCAGTGGGGGGACCTATGGCTACACCTTC
NA,few,TRBJ1-3,TRBV4-2,CASSQEGAGAGNTIYF,TGTGCCAGCAGCCAAGAAGGGGCGGGAGCTGGAAACACCATATATTTT
NA,few,TRBJ2-1,TRBV6-1,CASRSYNEQFF,TGTGCCAGCAGAAGCTACAATGAGCAGTTCTTC
TRBD2,NA,TRBJ2-5,TRBV5-1,CASSLMLAGGEGETQYF,TGCGCCAGCAGCTTGATGCTAGCGGGAGGGGAAGGGGAGACCCAGTACTTC
TRBD2,few,TRBJ2-7,TRBV29-1,CSVEARGRRGGYPNYEQYF,TGCAGCGTTGAAGCTCGCGGGAGACGGGGGGGATACCCCAATTACGAGCAGTACTTC
NA,once,TRBJ1-2,TRBV27,CASSPRTDFYGYTF,TGTGCCAGCAGTCCTCGGACCGACTTCTATGGCTACACCTTC
NA,NA,TRBJ2-5,TRBV7-8,CASSPLEETQYF,TGTGCCAGCAGCCCGCTGGAGGAGACCCAGTACTTC
TRBD2,NA,TRBJ2-2,TRBV28,CASSSASGTNTGELFF,TGTGCCAGCAGTTCGGCTAGCGGGACGAACACCGGGGAGCTGTTTTTT
NA,once,TRBJ1-2,TRBV25-1,CASSRRGGRLYGYTF,TGTGCCAGCAGTCGCCGGGGGGGCAGGTTATATGGCTACACCTTC
TRBD2,NA,TRBJ2-7,TRBV28,CASSLVAGGRMEQYF,TGTGCCAGCAGTTTAGTAGCGGGAGGACGGATGGAGCAGTACTTC